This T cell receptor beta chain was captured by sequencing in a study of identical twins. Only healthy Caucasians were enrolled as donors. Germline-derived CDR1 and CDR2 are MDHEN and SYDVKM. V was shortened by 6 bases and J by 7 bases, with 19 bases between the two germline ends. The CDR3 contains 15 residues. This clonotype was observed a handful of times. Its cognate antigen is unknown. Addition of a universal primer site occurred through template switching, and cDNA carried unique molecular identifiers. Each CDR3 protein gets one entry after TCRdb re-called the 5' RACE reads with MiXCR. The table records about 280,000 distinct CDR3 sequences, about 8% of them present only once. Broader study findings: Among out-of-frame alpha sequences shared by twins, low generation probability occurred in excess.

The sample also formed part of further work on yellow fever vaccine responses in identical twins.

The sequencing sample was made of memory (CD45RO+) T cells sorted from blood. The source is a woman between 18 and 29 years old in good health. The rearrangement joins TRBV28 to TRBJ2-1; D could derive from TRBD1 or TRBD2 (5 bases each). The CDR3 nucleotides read TGTGCCAGCAGGGTTTTTTTCGGGACCATAAATGAGCAGTTCTTC. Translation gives CASRVFFGTINEQFF. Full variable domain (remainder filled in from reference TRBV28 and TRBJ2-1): DVKVTQSSRYLVKRTGEKVFLECVQDMDHENMFWYRQDPGLGLRLIYFSYDVKMKEKGDIPEGYSVSREKKERFSLILESASTNQTSMYLCASRVFFGTINEQFFGPGTRLTVL.